This is a list of T cell receptor beta chains from one sample in a study of vaccination effects on CD4 cells after COVID-19. Measured with immunoSEQ multiplex PCR; TCRdb has only the in-frame clones, and not every one. Of approximately 70,000 clones in the sample, about four fifths are singletons; the top ten hold around 3.2%. No antigen has been assigned to these receptors. The sequenced sample was CD4+ T cells from PBMCs cultured with HCoV-NL63 spike peptides, obtained before COVID-19 vaccination. The source is a human donor who received a COVID-19 vaccine. CDR3s include the opening cysteine and the closing phenylalanine or tryptophan. D genes are given only for firm matches. Where a row states a size, it is once, few, many or the class of an expanded clone; other rows omit it.

>TRBJ2-5|TRBD1|TRBV6-5|-
CASSLRTGQETQYF
TGTGCCAGCAGTTTGAGGACAGGCCAAGAGACCCAGTACTTC
>TRBJ1-4|-|TRBV9|once
CASSGTALNEKLFF
TGTGCCAGCAGCGGGACAGCATTGAATGAAAAACTGTTTTTT
>TRBJ2-1|TRBD1|TRBV11-3|-
CASSSDRGYNEQFF
TGTGCCAGCAGCTCGGACAGGGGTTACAATGAGCAGTTCTTC
>TRBJ1-6|-|TRBV5-1|-
CASHLGGDSPLHF
TGCGCCAGCCATCTAGGCGGGGATTCACCCCTCCACTTT
>TRBJ1-1|TRBD1|TRBV10-3|-
CAISEGTGVEAFF
TGTGCCATCAGTGAGGGGACAGGGGTTGAAGCTTTCTTT
>TRBJ2-3|TRBD2|TRBV4-1|once
CASSPGTAGGPSTDTQYF
TGCGCCAGCAGCCCGGGGACAGCGGGGGGCCCTAGCACAGATACGCAGTATTTT
>TRBJ1-3|-|TRBV18|few
CASSLGRTGSGNTIYF
TGTGCCAGCTCCCTAGGACGGACCGGCTCTGGAAACACCATATATTTT
>TRBJ1-3|TRBD1|TRBV7-9|-
CASSFEGARGNTIYF
TGTGCCAGCAGCTTCGAGGGGGCGCGAGGAAACACCATATATTTT
>TRBJ1-1|-|TRBV5-1|-
CASSSQAYGTAPVAAFF
TGCGCCAGCAGCTCTCAAGCCTACGGGACGGCCCCAGTAGCAGCTTTCTTT
>TRBJ1-2|-|TRBV5-6|-
CASSLMRNGYTF
TGTGCCAGCAGCTTGATGCGAAATGGCTACACCTTC
>TRBJ1-4|TRBD1|TRBV18|-
CASSPGQGGEKLFF
TGTGCCAGCTCCCCCGGACAGGGTGGGGAAAAACTGTTTTTT
>TRBJ2-6|-|TRBV24-1|-
CATSVGGSGANVLTF
TGTGCCACCAGTGTTGGGGGCTCTGGGGCCAACGTCCTGACTTTC
>TRBJ1-2|-|TRBV7-2|-
CASSLEFTVNYGYTF
TGTGCCAGCAGCTTGGAATTTACAGTAAACTATGGCTACACCTTC
>TRBJ2-2|-|TRBV4-3|-
CASSQERGAGELFF
TGCGCCAGCAGCCAAGAGAGGGGAGCTGGGGAGCTGTTTTTT
>TRBJ1-6|-|TRBV21-1|-
CASSKAQRVLGNSPLHF
TGTGCCAGCAGCAAAGCTCAAAGGGTTCTCGGGAATTCACCCCTCCACTTT
>TRBJ1-6|-|TRBV2|-
CASSDPSPLHF
TGTGCCAGCAGCGATCCCTCACCCCTCCACTTT
>TRBJ1-5|TRBD1|TRBV7-7|-
CASSPGTAIQPQHF
TGTGCCAGCAGCCCCGGGACAGCCATCCAGCCCCAGCATTTT
>TRBJ2-3|-|TRBV28|-
CASRPGALTSTDTQYF
TGTGCCAGCAGGCCCGGGGCCCTGACTAGCACAGATACGCAGTATTTT
>TRBJ2-1|TRBD2|TRBV19|-
CASSIATSGGSSSYNEQFF
TGTGCCAGTAGTATAGCCACTAGCGGGGGGTCCAGCTCCTACAATGAGCAGTTCTTC
>TRBJ2-5|-|TRBV7-2|-
CASSPGAGETQYF
TGTGCCAGCAGCCCGGGGGCCGGGGAGACCCAGTACTTC
>TRBJ2-2|-|TRBV7-9|-
CASSLLAGIVTGELFF
TGTGCCAGCAGCTTATTGGCAGGGATCGTAACCGGGGAGCTGTTTTTT
>TRBJ2-5|TRBD2|TRBV9|-
CASSERGLAILETQYF
TGTGCCAGCAGTGAGAGGGGACTAGCAATTTTGGAGACCCAGTACTTC
>TRBJ1-4|-|TRBV29-1|-
CSVRMGTANEKLFF
TGCAGCGTAAGGATGGGTACGGCCAATGAAAAACTGTTTTTT
>TRBJ1-6|-|TRBV6-2/TRBV6-3|few
CASSYTGTSSYNSPLHF
TGTGCCAGCAGTTACACTGGGACCAGCTCCTATAATTCACCCCTCCACTTT
>TRBJ2-5|-|TRBV2|-
CASSEGGGAPIQETQYF
TGTGCCAGCAGTGAGGGCGGAGGGGCCCCTATCCAAGAGACCCAGTACTTC
>TRBJ2-1|-|TRBV6-4|-
CASSPHSSSYNEQFF
TGTGCCAGCAGTCCCCACAGTAGCTCCTACAATGAGCAGTTCTTC
>TRBJ2-5|-|TRBV9|-
CASSVVGFRGTQYF
TGTGCCAGCAGCGTAGTAGGGTTCCGCGGGACCCAGTACTTC
>TRBJ1-4|-|TRBV6-5|-
CASSRLTITGEKLFF
TGTGCCAGCAGCCGCCTGACAATAACCGGTGAAAAACTGTTTTTT
>TRBJ1-1|TRBD1|TRBV18|-
CASSPTDRGAFF
TGTGCCAGCTCACCCACGGACAGGGGAGCTTTCTTT
>TRBJ2-2|TRBD1|TRBV6-5|few
CASRRGTGVAGELFF
TGTGCCAGCAGGAGGGGGACAGGGGTTGCCGGGGAGCTGTTTTTT
>TRBJ2-3|TRBD1|TRBV28|-
CASSRRTGEKDTQYF
TGTGCCAGCAGCCGCCGGACAGGGGAAAAAGATACGCAGTATTTT
>TRBJ1-5|TRBD1|TRBV3-1/TRBV3-2|once
CASSQGHDRANQPQHF
TGTGCCAGCAGCCAAGGGCACGACAGGGCCAATCAGCCCCAGCATTTT
>TRBJ2-1|-|TRBV7-2|-
CASSLVPTVFSYNEQFF
TGTGCCAGCAGCTTAGTCCCTACGGTCTTCTCCTACAATGAGCAGTTCTTC
>TRBJ2-1|TRBD1|TRBV27|-
CASSRLDRAPYNEQFF
TGTGCCAGCAGTCGTTTGGACAGGGCCCCCTACAATGAGCAGTTCTTC
>TRBJ2-5|-|TRBV7-9|-
CASSRGLAFQETQYF
TGTGCCAGCAGCAGAGGACTGGCCTTCCAAGAGACCCAGTACTTC
>TRBJ1-2|-|TRBV5-1|-
CASRHEGGNYGYTF
TGCGCCAGCAGGCATGAAGGGGGAAACTATGGCTACACCTTC
>TRBJ1-1|-|TRBV2|-
CASREDGNTEAFF
TGTGCCAGCAGGGAGGACGGGAACACTGAAGCTTTCTTT
>TRBJ2-5|-|TRBV27|-
CASSSWIQGGKTQYF
TGTGCCAGCAGTTCCTGGATACAGGGGGGGAAGACCCAGTACTTC
>TRBJ1-2|-|TRBV3-1/TRBV3-2|-
CASSQVGGGYTF
TGTGCCAGCAGCCAAGTGGGGGGTGGCTACACCTTC
>TRBJ1-2|-|TRBV19|-
CASSTLAGGYTF
TGTGCCAGTAGTACCCTGGCAGGAGGCTACACCTTC
>TRBJ1-4|-|TRBV7-2|-
CASSYSRGGEKLFF
TGTGCCAGCAGTTATTCCAGGGGCGGTGAAAAACTGTTTTTT
>TRBJ2-2|TRBD1|TRBV5-1|once
CASSHQAGTGLAGELFF
TGCGCCAGCAGCCACCAGGCCGGGACAGGGCTCGCCGGGGAGCTGTTTTTT
>TRBJ1-3|-|TRBV7-9|-
CASSTTSRGPSGNTIYF
TGTGCCAGCAGCACGACCAGTCGGGGACCCTCTGGAAACACCATATATTTT
>TRBJ1-3|-|TRBV3-1/TRBV3-2|-
CASSQDAVTGNTIYF
TGTGCCAGCAGCCAAGACGCCGTAACTGGAAACACCATATATTTT
>TRBJ1-5|TRBD1|TRBV19|-
CASSIWGQGSNQPQHF
TGTGCCAGTAGTATTTGGGGACAGGGCAGCAATCAGCCCCAGCATTTT
>TRBJ2-6|-|TRBV4-1|-
CASSQSKYSGANVLTF
TGCGCCAGCAGCCAATCGAAATACTCTGGGGCCAACGTCCTGACTTTC
>TRBJ1-3|-|TRBV7-9|few
CASSSGFSGNTIYF
TGTGCCAGCAGCTCGGGGTTCTCTGGAAACACCATATATTTT
>TRBJ1-3|-|TRBV7-9|-
CASITGSRDSGNTIYF
TGTGCCAGCATCACCGGGAGCAGGGACTCTGGAAACACCATATATTTT
>TRBJ2-3|-|TRBV24-1|-
CATSVEGGTDTQYF
TGTGCCACCAGTGTGGAGGGAGGCACAGATACGCAGTATTTT
>TRBJ1-4|-|TRBV15|-
CATSPRGANEKLFF
TGTGCCACCAGCCCGAGGGGGGCTAATGAAAAACTGTTTTTT
>TRBJ2-5|-|TRBV28|-
CASSWDSKETQYF
TGTGCCAGCAGTTGGGACTCCAAGGAGACCCAGTACTTC
>TRBJ2-3|-|TRBV6-6|-
CASRDRPNTQYF
TGTGCCAGCAGGGACAGACCTAATACGCAGTATTTT
>TRBJ1-1|-|TRBV2|-
CASVTGIGTEAFF
TGTGCCAGCGTTACAGGGATTGGCACTGAAGCTTTCTTT
>TRBJ2-5|-|TRBV19|-
CASSISETQYF
TGTGCCAGTAGTATATCCGAGACCCAGTACTTC
>TRBJ2-1|TRBD2|TRBV29-1|-
CSGGTSGDEQFF
TGCAGCGGTGGGACTAGCGGGGATGAGCAGTTCTTC
>TRBJ2-3|TRBD2|TRBV24-1|-
CATNAGGSTDTQYF
TGTGCCACCAATGCGGGGGGAAGCACAGATACGCAGTATTTT